The rows below give T cell receptor beta chains drawn from one sample of a study of cytomegalovirus exposure and HLA in healthy donors. Here immunoSEQ multiplex PCR was the method, and the copy in TCRdb shows in-frame clones only, minus some. The sample yields some 170,000 clones, approximately 89% seen once. Sequencing used PBMCs. The receptors shown here come from a man between 25 and 39 years old in good health and CMV-seropositive. Both conserved end residues are part of each CDR3. The order of the fields is V gene, D gene, J gene, clone size, CDR3 protein, CDR3 DNA. D genes are given only for firm matches. The size field is filled for only some rows; it gives once, few, many or a size class.

>TRBV9|NA|TRBJ2-1|many
CASSVEGGSSYNEQFF
TGTGCCAGCAGCGTAGAGGGCGGCAGCTCCTACAATGAGCAGTTCTTC
>TRBV2|NA|TRBJ2-3|NA
CASKDGFSTDTQYF
TGTGCCAGCAAGGACGGGTTCAGCACAGATACGCAGTATTTT
>TRBV10-3|NA|TRBJ2-7|NA
CAISPGTGNYEQYF
TGTGCCATCAGTCCCGGAACAGGGAACTACGAGCAGTACTTC
>TRBV30|NA|TRBJ1-1|few
CAWSVSWSTEAFF
TGTGCCTGGAGTGTATCTTGGAGCACTGAAGCTTTCTTT
>TRBV6-1|NA|TRBJ1-1|few
CASSDQDGQGTEAFF
TGTGCCAGCAGTGATCAGGACGGGCAGGGCACTGAAGCTTTCTTT
>TRBV2|TRBD2|TRBJ2-3|NA
CASSLSGLGETDTQYF
TGTGCCAGCAGTCTTAGCGGGTTGGGGGAGACAGATACGCAGTATTTT
>TRBV14|NA|TRBJ2-1|few
CASSPRVGYNEQFF
TGTGCCAGCAGCCCCCGGGTGGGCTACAATGAGCAGTTCTTC
>TRBV7-9|NA|TRBJ1-1|NA
CASSRDGEAFF
TGTGCCAGCAGCCGGGACGGTGAAGCTTTCTTT
>TRBV7-7|NA|TRBJ1-4|NA
CASSKGEGEKLFF
TGTGCTAGCAGTAAAGGGGAGGGCGAAAAACTGTTTTTT
>TRBV5-1|TRBD1|TRBJ1-3|once
CASSLEGGTAGNTIYF
TGCGCCAGCAGCTTGGAGGGCGGGACAGCTGGAAACACCATATATTTT
>TRBV4-3|TRBD1|TRBJ2-2|NA
CASRPGTGVAGELFF
TGCGCCAGCAGGCCCGGGACAGGAGTGGCCGGGGAGCTGTTTTTT
>TRBV28|TRBD1|TRBJ1-5|NA
CASRPGGTHQPQHF
TGTGCCAGCAGACCAGGGGGCACCCATCAGCCCCAGCATTTT
>TRBV28|NA|TRBJ1-1|NA
CASSWRQVPPEAFF
TGTGCCAGCAGTTGGCGACAGGTCCCCCCTGAAGCTTTCTTT
>TRBV4-3|NA|TRBJ1-2|NA
CASSQDRVSREVGNTNYGYTF
TGCGCCAGCAGCCAAGATAGGGTCTCCCGGGAGGTAGGGAATACTAACTATGGCTACACCTTC
>TRBV6-5|TRBD1|TRBJ1-5|NA
CASSYGTGDAQPQHF
TGTGCCAGCAGTTACGGGACAGGGGACGCTCAGCCCCAGCATTTT
>TRBV6-1|NA|TRBJ2-5|NA
CASSEAHRARQETQYF
TGTGCCAGCAGTGAAGCGCACAGGGCAAGGCAAGAGACCCAGTACTTC
>TRBV19|NA|TRBJ1-1|NA
CASSLPGMNTEAFF
TGTGCCAGTAGCCTCCCGGGGATGAACACTGAAGCTTTCTTT
>TRBV2|NA|TRBJ2-5|NA
CASLGDRSPPPYF
TGTGCCAGCCTAGGAGATAGGTCTCCCCCCCCGTACTTC
>TRBV6-1|NA|TRBJ1-1|NA
CASSEVRGAGAEAFF
TGTGCCAGCAGTGAAGTACGAGGGGCTGGCGCTGAAGCTTTCTTT
>TRBV7-2|NA|TRBJ2-6|NA
CASSLRQGPNVLTF
TGTGCCAGCAGCTTACGGCAGGGACCCAACGTCCTGACTTTC
>TRBV27|NA|TRBJ2-1|NA
CASRDRGLVHNEQFF
TGTGCCAGCAGGGACAGGGGACTAGTCCACAATGAGCAGTTCTTC
>TRBV5-6|NA|TRBJ2-7|NA
CASGAGRSSYEQYF
TGTGCCAGCGGGGCGGGGCGAAGCTCCTACGAGCAGTACTTC